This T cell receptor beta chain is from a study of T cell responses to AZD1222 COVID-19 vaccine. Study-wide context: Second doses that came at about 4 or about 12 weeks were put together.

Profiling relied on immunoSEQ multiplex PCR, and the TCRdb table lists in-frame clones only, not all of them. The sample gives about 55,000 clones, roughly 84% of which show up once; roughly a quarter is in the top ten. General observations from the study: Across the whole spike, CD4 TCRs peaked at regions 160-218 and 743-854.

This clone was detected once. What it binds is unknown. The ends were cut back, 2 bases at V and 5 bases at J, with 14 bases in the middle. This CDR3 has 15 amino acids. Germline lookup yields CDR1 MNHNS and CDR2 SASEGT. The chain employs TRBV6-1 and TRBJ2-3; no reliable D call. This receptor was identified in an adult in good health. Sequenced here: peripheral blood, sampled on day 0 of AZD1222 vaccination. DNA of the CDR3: TGTGCCAGCAGTGAAATAGACGGAGAAGGAGATACGCAGTATTTT. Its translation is CASSEIDGEGDTQYF.